The 6 T cell receptor beta chains below come from one sample, sequenced in a study of regulatory and conventional T cells in RAG deficiency. Assay: immunoSEQ multiplex PCR; the TCRdb copy retains only in-frame clones and omits some. The sample shows tens of thousands of clones, about 89% of them seen only once. These data were likewise used in another study, on regulatory T cells. From that second work: Primers: 52 TRBV forward and 13 TRBJ reverse.

Sequenced material: CD8+ T cells sorted from blood. These receptors were obtained from a human donor in good health.

The chain links TRBV15 to TRBJ2-1; 13 bases agree with TRBD2. Germline assignment: CDR1 LNHNV and CDR2 YYDKDF (reference sequence). J was trimmed by 6 bases and V by 3 bases; bases with no gene match: 5. This CDR3 region has 16 residues. CDR3 coding DNA: TGTGCCACCAGCAGCGACGGGACTAGCGGGACCAATGAGCAGTTCTTC. Translation: CATSSDGTSGTNEQFF.

This rearrangement joins TRBV28 to TRBJ2-2; 8 positions match TRBD1. Germline values: CDR1 MDHEN, CDR2 SYDVKM. The trim removed 10 bases at V and 3 bases at J, leaving 10 bases unmatched. There are 15 residues in the CDR3. CDR3 coding DNA: TGTGCCATACAGGGGGTACAAACATACACCGGGGAGCTGTTTTTT. Its translation is CAIQGVQTYTGELFF.

J is TRBJ2-7 and V is TRBV28, with D unclear. Trimming took off 3 bases at V and 4 bases at J, with 7 bases between the two ends. CDR3 length: 12 amino acids. Germline CDR1 MDHEN, CDR2 SYDVKM. The chain's CDR3 is CASSFFPYEQYF. CDR3 bases: TGTGCCAGCAGTTTTTTTCCGTACGAGCAGTACTTC. The full variable domain, in which reference TRBV28 and TRBJ2-7 provide the parts outside the CDR3, is DVKVTQSSRYLVKRTGEKVFLECVQDMDHENMFWYRQDPGLGLRLIYFSYDVKMKEKGDIPEGYSVSREKKERFSLILESASTNQTSMYLCASSFFPYEQYFGPGTRLTVT.

The V gene is TRBV5-1, the J gene TRBJ1-1; 7 bases match TRBD1. J was trimmed by 8 bases and V by 0 bases; bases with no gene match: 7. The CDR3 length is 14 residues. Looked up from germline, CDR1 is SGHRS and CDR2 is YFSETQ. The CDR3 is CASSLVVDRSEAFF. The CDR3 region has the DNA TGCGCCAGCAGCTTGGTGGTGGACAGGTCCGAAGCTTTCTTT.

This clone was picked up a small number of times. The chain employs TRBV5-1 and TRBJ2-1, with 14 positions matching TRBD2. CDR1 SGHRS and CDR2 YFSETQ come from the germline V gene. This CDR3 is built from 18 residues. J was trimmed by 1 base and V by 2 bases; bases with no gene match: 5. CDR3 region: CASSFGTSGGKSYNEQFF. The CDR3 DNA reads TGCGCCAGCAGCTTCGGGACTAGCGGGGGAAAGTCCTACAATGAGCAGTTCTTC.

This chain links TRBV6-5 with TRBJ1-2; 8 bases are shared with TRBD1. With 5 bases clipped from V and 8 bases from J, the junction kept 10 bases outside the gene matches. CDR3 length: 14 amino acids. The germline gives CDR1 MNHEY, CDR2 SVGAGI. The CDR3 loop reads CASSEGQGFEGYTF. The CDR3 nucleotides are TGTGCCAGCAGTGAAGGACAGGGTTTTGAAGGCTACACCTTC.